The 32 T cell receptor beta chains in this list originate from one sample, sequenced in a study of naive and memory T cell subsets. Treatment defined: skin biopsy from PPD injection site in Mantoux-positive individual. An oligonucleotide containing a UMI was ligated to the 3' end of TCR cDNA. Amplification of ligated cDNA took four PCR rounds with SP2 and nested alpha and beta constant primers. TCRdb itself ran the UMI-ligation and nested PCR reads through MiXCR, one entry per CDR3 protein. The sample holds 40,000 or so distinct CDR3 sequences; about 10% are singletons and the top ten take 3.9%. The material was skin, obtained from a tuberculin skin test site. The source of these receptors is an adult in good health.

CDR3 loop: CASSLHGQGSNQPQHF. In nucleotides, the CDR3 is TGTGCCAGCAGTTTACACGGACAGGGGAGCAATCAGCCCCAGCATTTT. The chain joins TRBV28 to TRBJ1-5; TRBD1 matches 9 bases. The trim removed 2 bases at V and 1 base at J, leaving 3 bases unmatched. The germline V gene has CDR1 MDHEN and CDR2 SYDVKM. The CDR3 is made up of 16 amino acids.

The chain uses TRBV29-1 and TRBJ2-6; D unclear. The CDR3 spans 14 residues. The germline CDR1 and CDR2 sequences are SQVTM and ANQGSEA. CDR3 coding DNA: TGCAGTACCGACGGAAACGATGGGGCCAACGTCCTGACTTTC. It yields the protein CSTDGNDGANVLTF.

This clonotype was detected many times. The V gene is TRBV28, the J gene TRBJ2-1, with 9 bases identical to TRBD1. The V and J ends lost 5 bases and 8 bases, in that order; junction bases with no gene match: 10. Germline V gives CDR1 MDHEN, CDR2 SYDVKM. This CDR3 spans 15 amino acids. CDR3 coding DNA: TGTGCCAGCAGTCCTGGGGACAGGGAGGACCATGAGCAGTTCTTC. Its translation is CASSPGDREDHEQFF.

V usage is TRBV6-5 and J usage is TRBJ1-2; D is perhaps TRBD1 (5 bases). The CDR3 loop spans 13 amino acids. Looked up from germline, CDR1 is MNHEY and CDR2 is SVGAGI. With 6 bases removed from V and 2 bases from J, the gap between germline ends came to 10 bases. CDR3 DNA sequence: TGTGCCAGCAGGCAGGGATTAAACTATGGCTACACCTTC. It codes for CASRQGLNYGYTF.

This clonotype is large in the sample. This chain joins TRBV7-2 and TRBJ2-4, with D unclear. V was trimmed by 5 bases and J by 5 bases, leaving 13 bases between them. The CDR3 has 14 amino acids. Germline lookup yields CDR1 SGHTA and CDR2 FQGNSA. The CDR3 DNA follows: TGTGCCAGCAGCCCCGCTCCTAACCAAAACATTCAGTACTTC. Encoded protein: CASSPAPNQNIQYF.

This clonotype was found a few times. This chain connects TRBV11-2 to TRBJ1-2, with unresolved D. Germline V gene data show CDR1 as SGHAT and CDR2 as FQNNGV. V was clipped by 7 bases and J by 4 bases, with 16 bases between them. This CDR3 has 14 residues. This chain's CDR3 is CASTQSEAFYGYTF. CDR3 nucleotide sequence: TGTGCCAGCACCCAAAGTGAGGCTTTCTATGGCTACACCTTC.

The genes are TRBV6-5 and TRBJ2-7; D might be TRBD2 (6 bases). V lost 6 bases to trimming and J lost 0 bases, with 15 bases between them. CDR1 and CDR2 from the germline V gene are MNHEY and SVGAGI. The CDR3 covers 15 residues. CDR3 protein: CASRSTSRSSYEQYF. The CDR3, as DNA: TGTGCCAGCAGAAGTACTAGCCGTTCCTCCTACGAGCAGTACTTC.

This clonotype was seen at least ten times. The rearrangement uses TRBV6-1 and TRBJ2-3; the match to TRBD1 covers 9 bases. CDR3 length equals 15 residues. The germline V gene has CDR1 MNHNS and CDR2 SASEGT. The V and J ends lost 2 bases and 6 bases, in that order; junction bases with no gene match: 6. The CDR3 spells CASSEPGTGIDTQYF. CDR3 coding DNA: TGTGCCAGCAGTGAACCGGGGACAGGGATCGATACGCAGTATTTT.

Only a few counts were recorded for this clonotype. V is TRBV11-2 and J is TRBJ2-2; D possibly uses TRBD1 or TRBD2 (5 bases each). V was trimmed by 1 base and J by 2 bases, leaving 17 bases between them. This CDR3 region has 18 residues. Germline CDR1 reads SGHAT; CDR2 reads FQNNGV. The CDR3 coding sequence is TGTGCCAGCAGCTTAGTGGGGGACCCGGCGTTTAACACCGGGGAGCTGTTTTTT. It specifies CASSLVGDPAFNTGELFF.

The chain links TRBV7-8 to TRBJ2-1, with D perhaps TRBD1 (5 bases). Germline CDR1 reads SGHVS; CDR2 reads FQNEAQ. Trimming removed 1 base from V and 0 bases from J, with 13 bases in between. This CDR3 region has 17 residues. CDR3 DNA sequence: TGTGCCAGCAGCTTAGGAAGGGGAAGAAGCTCCTACAATGAGCAGTTCTTC. Protein sequence: CASSLGRGRSSYNEQFF.

The chain couples TRBV6-5 to TRBJ2-6; weak D call: TRBD2 (5 bases). The CDR3 consists of 17 residues. With 3 bases removed from V and 1 base from J, the gap between germline ends came to 13 bases. Germline V gene sequence: CDR1 MNHEY, CDR2 SVGAGI. Written as DNA, the CDR3 is TGTGCCAGCAGTTATAGTTCCCCGGGGTCTGGGGCCAACGTCCTGACTTTC. It translates to CASSYSSPGSGANVLTF.

At least ten counts were recorded for this clonotype. V usage is TRBV27 and J usage is TRBJ2-1, with a tentative D call TRBD2 (6 bases). V was clipped by 6 bases and J by 8 bases, with 17 bases between them. This CDR3 region has 14 residues. Germline CDR1 reads MNHEY; CDR2 reads SMNVEV (reference sequence). CDR3 DNA sequence: TGTGCCAGCAGGATGCTCCTGGGACTCGATGAGCAGTTCTTC. It specifies CASRMLLGLDEQFF.

In DNA, the CDR3 is TGTGCCAGCAGTTTAACCCAGGGCGAGCAGTACTTC. Its translation is CASSLTQGEQYF. The genes are TRBV27 and TRBJ2-7; D is perhaps TRBD1 (5 bases). The CDR3 has 12 amino acids. CDR1 is MNHEY, CDR2 SMNVEV, per germline (reference sequence). V was trimmed by 2 bases and J by 6 bases, leaving 8 bases between them.

The J gene is TRBJ1-2, the V gene TRBV29-1; TRBD1 might be the D (6 bases). With 3 bases removed from V and 3 bases from J, the gap between germline ends came to 14 bases. This CDR3 region has 14 residues. In germline, CDR1 is SQVTM, CDR2 ANQGSEA. The CDR3 loop is CSVETDRNYYGYTF. CDR3 sequence (DNA): TGCAGCGTTGAGACCGACAGGAATTACTATGGCTACACCTTC.

This clonotype was detected ten times or more. V usage is TRBV6-1 and J usage is TRBJ1-6; TRBD1 is a possible D gene (5 bases). The germline V gene encodes CDR1 MNHNS and CDR2 SASEGT. With 11 bases removed from V and 7 bases from J, the gap between germline ends came to 15 bases. The CDR3 consists of 13 residues. CDR3 bases: TGTGCCGGGACCTTGGGGTCCAATTCACCCCTCCACTTT. Its protein is CAGTLGSNSPLHF.

This clonotype has more than one count but fewer than ten. This chain links TRBV7-8 with TRBJ2-7, with TRBD1 matching 8 bases. Germline V lookup: CDR1 SGHVS, CDR2 FQNEAQ. The CDR3 contains 16 residues. V lost 1 base to trimming and J lost 3 bases; unmatched junction nucleotides: 8. The CDR3 nucleotides are TGTGCCAGCAGCTTAGTGGGGAGGACAGGGCGCTACGAGCAGTACTTC. This encodes CASSLVGRTGRYEQYF. Full variable domain (rest looked up from reference TRBV7-8 and TRBJ2-7): GAGVSQSPRYKVAKRGQDVALRCDPISGHVSLFWYQQALGQGPEFLTYFQNEAQLDKSGLPSDRFFAERPEGSVSTLKIQRTQQEDSAVYLCASSLVGRTGRYEQYFGPGTRLTVT.

Turning to this clonotype: Since a much larger clone is just one base distant, this may be a read error. The chain employs TRBV12-3 or TRBV12-4 and TRBJ2-2, with D maybe TRBD1 (5 bases). The CDR3 length is 15 residues. Deletions cut 4 bases from V and 5 bases from J, with 14 bases between. CDR3 amino acids: CASSSPQVETGELFF. CDR3 sequence (DNA): TGTGCCAGCAGTTCCCCACAGGTAGAGACCGGGGAGCTGTTTTTT.

This clonotype was found many times. The V and J genes are TRBV20-1 and TRBJ2-3; TRBD1 or TRBD2 may be the D gene (6 bases each). This CDR3 contains 14 residues. V lost 8 bases and J 0 bases, leaving 15 bases between the germline ends. CDR1 is DFQATT, CDR2 SNEGSKA, per germline (reference sequence). In nucleotides, the CDR3 is TGCAGTCCAAGGGGGGACCTCAGCACAGATACGCAGTATTTT. Translated: CSPRGDLSTDTQYF.

The table lists this clonotype with many counts. This chain uses TRBV20-1 with TRBJ2-5; 7 bases match TRBD1. J lost 6 bases, V lost 3 bases, and 10 bases had no gene match. The germline gives CDR1 DFQATT, CDR2 SNEGSKA (reference sequence). The CDR3 contains 14 residues. CDR3 DNA: TGCAGTGCTAGTGTAACAGGGGAAACGAAGACCCAGTACTTC. This codes for CSASVTGETKTQYF.

In its sample, this clonotype was seen a few times. The CDR3 here is CAWRLAGGGEQFF. CDR3 DNA sequence: TGTGCCTGGAGGCTAGCGGGAGGGGGTGAGCAGTTCTTC. V is TRBV30 and J is TRBJ2-1, with TRBD2 identical over 12 bases. V gave up 3 bases and J gave up 9 bases; unmatched junction bases: 3. The germline V gene encodes CDR1 GTSNPN and CDR2 SVGIG (reference sequence). The CDR3 spans 13 residues.

Points on this clonotype: Compared with germline, one end of the junction differs, possibly owing to a read error. The chain joins TRBV28 to TRBJ2-1; tentative D call: TRBD2 (5 bases). There are 16 residues in the CDR3. The germline V gene has CDR1 MDHEN and CDR2 SYDVKM. The CDR3 spells CAGSFDGSGSYNEQFF. The CDR3 DNA sequence: TGTGCCGGCAGTTTCGATGGGAGCGGCTCCTACAATGAGCAGTTCTTC.

The chain uses TRBV2 and TRBJ1-1, with D unclear. From germline, CDR1 is SNHLY and CDR2 FYNNEI. V lost 6 bases and J 8 bases, leaving 13 bases between the germline ends. There are 12 residues in the CDR3. As DNA, the CDR3 is TGTGCCAGCAGCACTCGACGGATGGAAGCTTTCTTT. Translated: CASSTRRMEAFF.

This clonotype is large (0.1 to 1%). This chain connects TRBV2 to TRBJ2-3, with TRBD1 identical over 9 bases. Germline CDR1 SNHLY, CDR2 FYNNEI. J lost 2 bases, V lost 4 bases, and 4 bases had no gene match. The CDR3 is made up of 15 amino acids. CDR3 DNA: TGTGCCAGCAGTGGAACAGGGGGCCTCACAGATACGCAGTATTTT. Protein sequence: CASSGTGGLTDTQYF.

This sequence joins TRBV20-1 and TRBJ1-5; weak D call: TRBD1 (5 bases). The germline CDR1 and CDR2 sequences are DFQATT and SNEGSKA (reference sequence). The CDR3 sequence is 14 residues long. Trimming removed 5 bases from V and 0 bases from J, with 11 bases in between. CDR3 nucleotides: TGCAGTGCTCAACGGCAGGGTAGCAATCAGCCCCAGCATTTT. It is translated as CSAQRQGSNQPQHF.

This clonotype was counted at least ten times. The V call is TRBV28, the J call TRBJ2-7, with D possibly TRBD2 on 8 matching bases. The germline V gene has CDR1 MDHEN and CDR2 SYDVKM. The V end was cut by 2 bases, the J end by 9 bases, with 23 bases between. The CDR3 totals 16 residues. This CDR3 is CASSLRGRSGRTLQYF. The DNA for the CDR3 is TGTGCCAGCAGTTTAAGGGGGCGAAGCGGGAGAACTTTGCAGTACTTC.

Ten or more counts support this clonotype. The chain links TRBV27 to TRBJ2-7; 14 bases fit TRBD2. Germline-derived CDR1 and CDR2 are MNHEY and SMNVEV (reference sequence). The CDR3 is 17 amino acids. After removal of 2 bases from V and 0 bases from J, the junction contained 3 bases not matched to a gene. Here the CDR3 reads CASSLRTSGRSSYEQYF. As DNA, the CDR3 is TGTGCCAGCAGTTTACGGACTAGCGGGAGGAGCTCCTACGAGCAGTACTTC.

In its sample, this clonotype was seen many times. J is TRBJ2-7 and V is TRBV6-2 or TRBV6-3; D call uncertain. Germline V lookup: CDR1 MNHEY, CDR2 SVGEGT. V was clipped by 5 bases and J by 0 bases, with 17 bases between them. CDR3 size: 16 residues. DNA for the CDR3: TGTGCCAGCAGTCCTGCGTGGACGGAAAGCTCCTACGAGCAGTACTTC. Translating it yields CASSPAWTESSYEQYF.

This clonotype was recorded at least ten times. The chain employs TRBV23-1 and TRBJ2-1; the match to TRBD2 covers 7 bases. TRBV23-1 is noted as an ORF with a role that remains uncertain. V lost 5 bases and J lost 8; bases outside the gene matches: 0. The length of the CDR3 is 11 residues. CDR3 loop: CASSGRDEQFF. CDR3 nucleotides: TGCGCCAGCAGTGGGAGGGATGAGCAGTTCTTC.

Judged by abundance, this clonotype is medium-sized. The DNA for the CDR3 is TGTGCCTGGAGCGTCGTTGGCGGGGGGGCCGTTGAGCAGTTCTTC. Translated, it gives CAWSVVGGGAVEQFF. The chain is built from TRBV30 and TRBJ2-1, with 9 bases lining up with TRBD2. Germline V gene sequence: CDR1 GTSNPN, CDR2 SVGIG (reference sequence). This CDR3 has 15 amino acids. The J segment lost 9 bases and the V segment lost 3 bases, leaving 12 bases of the junction unmatched.

The V gene is TRBV20-1, the J gene TRBJ2-1; D gene ambiguous. The CDR3 spans 15 residues. The ends were cut back, 6 bases at V and 7 bases at J, with 22 bases in the middle. Germline values: CDR1 DFQATT, CDR2 SNEGSKA (reference sequence). For the CDR3, the DNA is TGCAGTGCCACGTTACGGCCATCGGTGGGGAATGAGCAGTTCTTC. Its protein product is CSATLRPSVGNEQFF.

The table lists this clonotype with a few counts. DNA of the CDR3: TGTGCCAGCAGCTTAGCGTTCGGGACTTCCCAAGAGACCCAGTACTTC. Translating gives CASSLAFGTSQETQYF. V is TRBV7-6 and J is TRBJ2-5; tentative D call: TRBD2 (6 bases). Trimming stripped 0 bases from V and 1 base from J, with 12 bases between. The CDR3 contains 16 residues. CDR1 and CDR2 from the germline V gene are SGHVS and FNYEAQ.

The chain combines TRBV20-1 with TRBJ1-6; no definite D call. V was shortened by 5 bases and J by 6 bases, with 8 bases between the two germline ends. Germline loops: CDR1 DFQATT, CDR2 SNEGSKA (reference sequence). The CDR3 length is 12 residues. In nucleotides, the CDR3 is TGCAGTGCTGAGAGGCCTAATTCACCCCTCCACTTT. Protein product: CSAERPNSPLHF.